This T cell receptor (beta chain) derives from a study of T cell responses to AZD1222 COVID-19 vaccine. Whole-study findings and limits: Donors skewed white British and female; clonal diversity was possibly underestimated. There were repertoire samples only from the period after the peak T cell response. Spike-specific TCR breadth and depth grew following two AZD1222 doses. Unmutated variant regions reportedly attract nearly half of all spike-specific TCRs.

The junction had 10 bases not matched to a gene; V was cut back by 1 base and J by 8 bases. Germline V gene lookup returns CDR1 LGHNA and CDR2 YNFKEQ. The CDR3 is 17 residues long. TCRdb's table, derived via immunoSEQ multiplex PCR, lists solely in-frame clones and lacks some. There are 100,000 to 130,000 clones in the sample; 86% occur only once, and over 3% lies in the top ten. On this clone: Its antigen is not identified.

This TCR was recovered from an adult in good health. The V and J genes are TRBV4-2 and TRBJ2-1, with TRBD2 matching 11 bases. This material consisted of peripheral blood, taken on day 0 of AZD1222 vaccination. The CDR3 DNA follows: TGTGCCAGCAGCCAAGTTTTAGCGGGGGGGCTAGTTTATGAGCAGTTCTTC. Amino acid sequence: CASSQVLAGGLVYEQFF.